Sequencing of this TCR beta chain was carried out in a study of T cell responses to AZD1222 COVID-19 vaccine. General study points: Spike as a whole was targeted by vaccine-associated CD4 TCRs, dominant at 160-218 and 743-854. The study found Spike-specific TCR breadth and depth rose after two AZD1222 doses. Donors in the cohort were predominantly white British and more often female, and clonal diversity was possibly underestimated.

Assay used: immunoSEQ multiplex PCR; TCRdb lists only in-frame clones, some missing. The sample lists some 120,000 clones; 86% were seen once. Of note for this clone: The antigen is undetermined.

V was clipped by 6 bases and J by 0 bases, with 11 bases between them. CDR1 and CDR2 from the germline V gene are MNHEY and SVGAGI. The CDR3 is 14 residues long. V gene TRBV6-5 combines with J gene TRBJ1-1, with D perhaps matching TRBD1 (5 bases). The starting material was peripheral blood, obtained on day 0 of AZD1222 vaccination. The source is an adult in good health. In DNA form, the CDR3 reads TGTGCCAGCAGGGGGACGGACATGAACACTGAAGCTTTCTTT. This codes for CASRGTDMNTEAFF.